The 8 T cell receptor beta chains presented below share a single source sample, sequenced in a study of CD8 T cells in ankylosing spondylitis. TCRdb passed the 5' RACE reads through MiXCR, listing each CDR3 protein once. Here the sample spans about 210,000 distinct CDR3 sequences, 8% to 10% being singletons. The sample taken for sequencing was blood, either unsorted or a sorted T cell fraction (not recorded which). The receptors were gathered from a female donor with ankylosing spondylitis or in good health (not recorded which).

This clonotype was counted many times. The V gene is TRBV7-8, the J gene TRBJ2-1; TRBD2 aligns across 10 bases. Germline V lookup: CDR1 SGHVS, CDR2 FQNEAQ. The CDR3 consists of 15 residues. The J segment lost 8 bases and the V segment lost 1 base, leaving 5 bases of the junction unmatched. CDR3 nucleotide sequence: TGTGCCAGCAGCTTAGTTACTAGCGGGACTTATGAGCAGTTCTTC. Translation: CASSLVTSGTYEQFF.

This clonotype showed up many times. The rearrangement joins TRBV7-2 to TRBJ1-1; D ambiguous. Trimming pared 1 base from V and 4 bases from J, leaving 10 bases between. This CDR3 contains 14 residues. Germline V CDR1 and CDR2: SGHTA, FQGNSA. CDR3 sequence reads: CASSLGAGITEAFF. In DNA, the CDR3 is TGTGCCAGCAGCTTAGGGGCAGGAATCACTGAAGCTTTCTTT.

This clonotype was recorded at least ten times. The CDR3 DNA reads TGTGCCAGCACGGTTGGGCCTGAAGCTTTCTTT. It encodes CASTVGPEAFF. This chain links TRBV25-1 with TRBJ1-1; D uncertain. V lost 7 bases, J lost 6 bases, and 9 bases lay in between. The CDR3 spans 11 residues. In germline, CDR1 is MGHDK, CDR2 SYGVNS.

This sequence joins TRBV7-9 and TRBJ2-5; no firm D call. The V end lost 0 bases, the J end lost 2 bases, and 7 bases lay between the germline ends. This CDR3 region has 14 residues. Germline CDR1 SEHNR, CDR2 FQNEAQ (reference sequence). CDR3 in DNA: TGTGCCAGCAGCTTAGCGGCGGATCAAGAGACCCAGTACTTC. Translation: CASSLAADQETQYF.

This clonotype was detected a few times. A read error may account for a junction end that differs from germline. The chain links TRBV3-1 to TRBJ2-7; D is possibly TRBD1 (6 bases). Germline CDR1 reads LGHDT; CDR2 reads YNNKEL (reference sequence). The CDR3 covers 15 residues. CDR3 residues: CASSQGPDSSSEQYF. The CDR3 DNA is TGTGCCAGCAGCCAGGGTCCGGACAGCTCCTCCGAGCAGTACTTC.

As for this clonotype: This may arise from a read error, as a much more abundant clone is one base away. V is TRBV6-2 or TRBV6-3 and J is TRBJ1-5, with a possible D match to TRBD1 (6 bases). The CDR3 has 15 amino acids. The germline V gene has CDR1 MNHEY and CDR2 SVGEGT. DNA for the CDR3: TGTGCCGGCAGACAAGACAGGTTCCGGTGGCAGACCCAGCATTTT. It encodes CAGRQDRFRWQTQHF.

In this sample, this clonotype turned up a few times. V is TRBV24-1 and J is TRBJ2-1, with 7 nucleotides matching TRBD1. The CDR3 extends over 14 amino acids. Germline CDR1 KGHDR, CDR2 SFDVKD. J lost 3 bases, V lost 5 bases, and 3 bases had no gene match. The CDR3 DNA reads as TGTGCCACCAGTGGCAGGGGGTTCTACAATGAGCAGTTCTTC. Translated: CATSGRGFYNEQFF.

This clonotype appeared many times. The chain employs TRBV30 and TRBJ1-5; TRBD1 aligns across 9 bases. The CDR3 contains 15 residues. CDR1 and CDR2 from the germline V gene are GTSNPN and SVGIG (reference sequence). With 3 bases clipped from V and 6 bases from J, the junction kept 9 bases outside the gene matches. As DNA, the CDR3 is TGTGCCTGGAGCGAGACAGGGGGATTGGGTCAGCCCCAGCATTTT. It codes for CAWSETGGLGQPQHF.